The entry that follows covers one T cell receptor beta chain sequence. Its target is unknown. The ends lost 6 bases at V and 0 bases at J; junction bases unmatched: 9. Germline V CDR1 and CDR2: MDHEN, SYDVKM. The length of the CDR3 is 16 residues. Sequencing was performed with immunoSEQ multiplex PCR; in TCRdb, only in-frame clones are kept and a portion is missing. The sample shows tens of thousands of clones, over 75% of them seen only once. This specimen comes from a study of a mutant IDH1 vaccine in newly diagnosed glioma. Study-level information: Pretreatment consisted of radiotherapy, temozolomide, or both, with most receiving both.

Time point noted: week 23, last vaccination. Vaccine doses each comprised 300 ug of mutant IDH1 20-mer peptide, with topical imiquimod. J is TRBJ2-5 and V is TRBV28; TRBD2 aligns across 8 bases. The sample consisted of PBMCs, taken from a glioma patient whose treatment included an IDH1 peptide vaccine. The clonotype was recovered from a man aged 30-40 years with glioma. Some clones in this sample may be carry-over from other donors' samples. The CDR3 region is CASSLGVAGNQETQYF. For the CDR3, the DNA is TGTGCCAGCAGCCTCGGGGTAGCGGGGAACCAAGAGACCCAGTACTTC.